The 4 T cell receptor beta chains in this list originate from one sample, sequenced in a study of low-dose radiotherapy and immunotherapy resistance in tumors. The sample's time point: after trial treatment. As to treatment: LDRT plus nivolumab, ipilimumab, low-dose cyclophosphamide and aspirin (RACIN trial). For amplifying TCRs, the PCR ran for about 19 cycles with Phusion, which was used together with a constant-region primer and the adapter on the V primers. MiXCR was run by TCRdb on the reads, yielding one entry per CDR3 protein. Of roughly 50,000 distinct CDR3 sequences listed, around 35% are singletons. The sample here was PBMCs, taken after low-dose radiotherapy plus immunotherapy. These TCRs come from a male donor with rectosigmoid adenocarcinoma.

This clonotype was counted many times. The gene calls are TRBV28 and TRBJ2-1, with 10 bases fitting TRBD2. The CDR3 totals 13 residues. The germline gives CDR1 MDHEN, CDR2 SYDVKM. V was pared by 5 bases and J by 7 bases, with 2 bases of the junction left unmatched. CDR3 residues: CASSEREGNEQFF. CDR3 nucleotides: TGTGCCAGCAGTGAGCGGGAGGGTAATGAGCAGTTCTTC.

The V call is TRBV11-1, the J call TRBJ2-1; 8 positions agree with TRBD2. Germline lookup yields CDR1 SGHAT and CDR2 FQDESV (reference sequence). This CDR3 comprises 15 residues. Trimming cost V 4 bases and J 1 base; bases outside gene matches: 3. The CDR3 region is CASSSGTRSYNEQFF. CDR3 DNA sequence: TGTGCCAGCAGCTCCGGGACTAGATCCTACAATGAGCAGTTCTTC.

Ten or more counts support this clonotype. Here the CDR3 reads CASSLVQDSVLYTF. CDR3 nucleotide sequence: TGTGCCAGCAGCTTAGTGCAGGACAGCGTTTTGTACACCTTC. The genes are TRBV7-6 and TRBJ1-2, with D maybe TRBD1 (6 bases). Germline-derived CDR1 and CDR2 are SGHVS and FNYEAQ. V was cut by 1 base and J by 11 bases, with 17 bases left in between. The CDR3 runs to 14 residues. The complete variable domain, with remaining parts taken from reference TRBV7-6 and TRBJ1-2, reads GAGVSQSPRYKVTKRGQDVALRCDPISGHVSLYWYRQALGQGPEFLTYFNYEAQQDKSGLPNDRFSAERPEGSISTLTIQRTEQRDSAMYRCASSLVQDSVLYTFGSGTRLTVV.

This clonotype appeared many times. V is TRBV11-2 and J is TRBJ2-1, with 16 nucleotides matching TRBD2. Germline lookup yields CDR1 SGHAT and CDR2 FQNNGV. This CDR3 spans 20 amino acids. J lost 5 bases, V lost 4 bases, and 14 bases had no gene match. The CDR3 bases are TGTGCCAGCAGCTCCCCCTTAATGTATGGGACTAGCGGGAGGGACAATGAGCAGTTCTTC. Amino acid sequence: CASSSPLMYGTSGRDNEQFF.